The T cell receptor (beta chain) described here comes from a study of cytomegalovirus exposure and HLA in healthy donors. This CDR3 has 14 amino acids. Germline V gene lookup returns CDR1 KGHSH and CDR2 LQKENI. Losses at the gene ends were 1 base for V and 8 bases for J; bases not matched to a gene: 2. Study-wide findings and caveats: A link between a missense DCLRE1C variant and TCR beta V- and J-gene trimming emerged from a later analysis. For most TCR sequences rarity was the rule, although some public TCRs occurred in many donors.

Concerning this clone itself: As yet, its antigen is unknown.

13 Jbeta primers and 60 Vbeta primers were used for the PCR. Produced via immunoSEQ multiplex PCR; TCRdb's table is partial and in-frame only. The repertoire includes about 100,000 clones, around 74% of them detected once, and approximately 2.1% sits in the top ten. Sequencing was done on a sample of PBMCs. This chain links TRBV18 with TRBJ2-1, with TRBD2 matching over 10 bases. The source is a woman between 35 and 50 years old in good health and CMV-seronegative. CDR3 amino acids: CASSPLAGGDEQFF. CDR3 sequence (DNA): TGTGCCAGCTCACCACTAGCGGGAGGAGATGAGCAGTTCTTC.